This T cell receptor (beta chain) comes out of a study of T-cell reconstitution after alpha-beta-depleted transplantation in children. Findings of the study overall: Hyperexpanded clones declined; after one year, newly produced T cells mostly supplied diversity. About two months after transplant, alpha-beta T cells reportedly came from several hundred expanded graft clones.

Construction of the TCRbeta library involved unique molecular identifiers. TCRdb used MiXCR to reprocess the PCR reads, holding one entry per CDR3 protein. The sample has about 230,000 distinct CDR3 sequences, 11% seen once; the top ten hold about 30%. The CDR3 length is 15 residues. From germline, CDR1 is SGHTA and CDR2 FQGNSA. Trimming removed 2 bases from V and 4 bases from J, with 15 bases in between. This clonotype was seen at least ten times. What it recognizes is unknown. Sequencing used PBMCs, obtained before TCRalphabeta/CD19-depleted stem cell transplant. The V and J genes are TRBV7-2 and TRBJ2-7, with D possibly TRBD1 on 5 matching bases. This TCR derives from a child in the first two years of life with acute myeloid leukemia, due to receive a stem cell transplant. The CDR3 spells CASSLLGQWGYEQYF. CDR3 bases: TGTGCCAGCAGCTTATTGGGGCAGTGGGGATACGAGCAGTACTTC.